The source of this TCR beta chain is a study of liver allograft versus peripheral blood T cells. Study-level information: What was compared were the T cell receptor repertoires in transplanted livers and those in the peripheral blood of recipients.

Study-wide findings and caveats: Intragraft liver T cell receptor repertoires reportedly differed from peripheral blood repertoires.

In its sample, this clonotype is medium-sized (0.01 to 0.1%). Its antigen is unidentified. TCRdb used MiXCR to reprocess the reads, holding one entry per CDR3 protein. Here the sample spans 9,500 to 13,000 distinct CDR3 sequences, 20% to 25% being singletons. This clonotype was obtained from a human patient who had a liver transplant. Some T cells may be provided by the graft donor.

CDR3 amino acids: CAIARSNTEAFF. As DNA, the CDR3 is TGTGCCATCGCCAGGTCGAACACTGAAGCTTTCTTT. V and J are TRBV10-3 and TRBJ1-1; no definite D call. This CDR3 has 12 amino acids. The germline V gene has CDR1 ENHRY and CDR2 SYGVKD. Between the trimmed V and J ends, which lost 8 bases and 1 base, there was a span of 8 bases.